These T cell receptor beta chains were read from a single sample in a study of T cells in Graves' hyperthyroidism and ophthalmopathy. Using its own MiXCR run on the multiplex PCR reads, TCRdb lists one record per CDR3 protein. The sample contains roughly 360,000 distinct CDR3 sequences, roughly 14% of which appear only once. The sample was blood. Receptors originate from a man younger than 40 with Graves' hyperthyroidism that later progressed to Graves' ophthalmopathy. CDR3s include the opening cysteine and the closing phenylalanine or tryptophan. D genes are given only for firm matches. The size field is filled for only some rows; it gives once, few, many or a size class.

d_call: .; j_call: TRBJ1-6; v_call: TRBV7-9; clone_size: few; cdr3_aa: CASSRTVLNSPLHF; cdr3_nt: TGTGCCAGCAGCCGGACAGTCTTAAATTCACCCCTCCACTTT
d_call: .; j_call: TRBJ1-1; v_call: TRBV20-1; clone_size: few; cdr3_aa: CSARTATVGEAFF; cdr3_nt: TGCAGTGCTAGGACCGCCACGGTTGGTGAAGCTTTCTTT
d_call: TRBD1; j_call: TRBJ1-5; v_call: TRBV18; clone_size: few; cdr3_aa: CASSLDRGDPPQHF; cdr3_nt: TGTGCCAGCTCCCTGGACAGGGGGGACCCGCCCCAGCATTTT
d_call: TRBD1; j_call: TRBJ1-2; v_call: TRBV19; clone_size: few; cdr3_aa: CASKQGAIESGYTF; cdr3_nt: TGTGCCAGTAAGCAGGGGGCGATCGAATCTGGCTACACCTTC
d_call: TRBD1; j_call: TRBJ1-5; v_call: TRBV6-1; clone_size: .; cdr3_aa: CASSEADRANSNQPQHF; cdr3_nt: TGTGCCAGCAGTGAAGCCGACAGGGCGAATAGCAATCAGCCCCAGCATTTT
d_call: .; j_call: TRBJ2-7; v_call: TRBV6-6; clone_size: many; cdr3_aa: CASSYSILGDDYEQYF; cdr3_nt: TGTGCCAGCAGTTACTCGATTTTGGGGGACGATTACGAGCAGTACTTC
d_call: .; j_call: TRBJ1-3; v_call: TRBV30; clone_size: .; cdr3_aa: CAWGEAGISGNTIYF; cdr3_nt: TGTGCCTGGGGCGAAGCGGGAATCTCTGGAAACACCATATATTTT
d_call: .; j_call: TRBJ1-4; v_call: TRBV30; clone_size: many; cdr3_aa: CAWSVRIQLTNEKLFF; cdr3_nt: TGTGCCTGGAGTGTCAGGATTCAGCTAACTAATGAAAAACTGTTTTTT
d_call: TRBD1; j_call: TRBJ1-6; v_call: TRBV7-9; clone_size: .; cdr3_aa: CASSLTGFNSPLHF; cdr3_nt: TGTGCCAGCAGCTTGACAGGGTTTAATTCACCCCTCCACTTT
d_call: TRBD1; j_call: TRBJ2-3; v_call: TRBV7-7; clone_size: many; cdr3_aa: CASSPTGYTDTQYF; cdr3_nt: TGTGCCAGCAGCCCGACAGGGTACACAGATACGCAGTATTTT
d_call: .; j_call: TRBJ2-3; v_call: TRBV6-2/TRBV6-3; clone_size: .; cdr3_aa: CASSYSGADTQYF; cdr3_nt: TGTGCCAGCAGTTACTCCGGGGCAGATACGCAGTATTTT
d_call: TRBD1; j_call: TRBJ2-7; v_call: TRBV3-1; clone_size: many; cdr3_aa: CASSQRDRGNEQYF; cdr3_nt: TGTGCCAGCAGCCAGCGGGACAGGGGAAACGAGCAGTACTTC
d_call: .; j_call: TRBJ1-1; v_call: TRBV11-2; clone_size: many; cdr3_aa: CASSLAGVSALEAFF; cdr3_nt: TGTGCCAGCAGCTTGGCCGGGGTGTCCGCACTGGAAGCTTTCTTT
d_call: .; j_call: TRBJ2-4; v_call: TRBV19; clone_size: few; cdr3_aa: CASSTGFGAKNIQYF; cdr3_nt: TGTGCCAGTAGTACCGGGTTTGGAGCCAAAAACATTCAGTACTTC
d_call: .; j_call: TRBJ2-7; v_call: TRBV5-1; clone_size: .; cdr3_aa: CASSLNRQHSYEQYF; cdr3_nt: TGCGCCAGCAGCTTGAACAGGCAACACTCCTACGAGCAGTACTTC
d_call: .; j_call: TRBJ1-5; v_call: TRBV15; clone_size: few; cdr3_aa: CATSRTVNQPQHF; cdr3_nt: TGTGCCACCAGCAGGACAGTCAATCAGCCCCAGCATTTT
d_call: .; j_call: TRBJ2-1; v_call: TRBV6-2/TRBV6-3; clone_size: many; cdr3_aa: CASRTPQGRGKNEQFF; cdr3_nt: TGTGCCAGCAGGACCCCACAGGGGCGGGGGAAAAATGAGCAGTTCTTC
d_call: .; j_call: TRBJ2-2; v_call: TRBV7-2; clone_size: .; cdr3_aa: CASSFTPGYSGELFF; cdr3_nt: TGTGCCAGCAGCTTTACACCAGGCTATAGCGGGGAGCTGTTTTTT
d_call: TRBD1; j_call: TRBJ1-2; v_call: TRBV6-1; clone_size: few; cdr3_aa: CASSPGTDYNYGYTF; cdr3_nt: TGTGCCAGCAGCCCAGGGACAGACTATAACTATGGCTACACCTTC
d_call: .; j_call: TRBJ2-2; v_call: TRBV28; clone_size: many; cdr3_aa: CASSLLGETGELFF; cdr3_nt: TGTGCCAGCAGTTTACTAGGGGAGACCGGGGAGCTGTTTTTT
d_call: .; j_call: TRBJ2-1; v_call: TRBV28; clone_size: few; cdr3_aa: CASNSAGTYNEQFF; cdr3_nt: TGTGCCAGCAACTCAGCCGGGACCTACAATGAGCAGTTCTTC
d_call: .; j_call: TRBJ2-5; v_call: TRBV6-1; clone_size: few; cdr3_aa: CASSNGLLSYF; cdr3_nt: TGTGCCAGCAGTAATGGTCTACTCTCGTACTTC
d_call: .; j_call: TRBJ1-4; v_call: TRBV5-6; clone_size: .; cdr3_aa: CASSPGVKRGPNEKLFF; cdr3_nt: TGTGCCAGCAGCCCGGGGGTTAAAAGGGGCCCCAATGAAAAACTGTTTTTT
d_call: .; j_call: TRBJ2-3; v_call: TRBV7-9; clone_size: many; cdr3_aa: CASRDGGGLYTDTQYF; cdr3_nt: TGTGCCAGCAGGGATGGGGGGGGCCTATACACAGATACGCAGTATTTT
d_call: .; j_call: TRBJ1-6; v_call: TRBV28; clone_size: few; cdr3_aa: CASSFPSSVYNSPLHF; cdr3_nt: TGTGCCAGCAGTTTTCCCTCAAGTGTATATAATTCACCCCTCCACTTT
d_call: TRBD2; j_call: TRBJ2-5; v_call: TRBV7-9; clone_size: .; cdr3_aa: CASTPPINSGGARSQYF; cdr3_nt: TGTGCCAGCACCCCGCCCATCAATAGCGGGGGGGCTAGGTCCCAGTACTTC
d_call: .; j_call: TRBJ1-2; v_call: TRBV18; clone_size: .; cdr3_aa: CASSLDSTYGSYTF; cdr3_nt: TGTGCCAGCTCACTTGACAGCACCTATGGGAGCTACACCTTC
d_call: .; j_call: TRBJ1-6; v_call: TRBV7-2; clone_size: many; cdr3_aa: CASSLGPTQANSPLHF; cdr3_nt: TGTGCCAGCAGCTTGGGGCCCACACAGGCCAATTCACCCCTCCACTTT
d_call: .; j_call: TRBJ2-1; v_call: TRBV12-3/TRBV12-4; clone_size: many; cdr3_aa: CASSSGFEQFF; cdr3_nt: TGTGCCAGCAGTTCAGGGTTCGAGCAGTTCTTC
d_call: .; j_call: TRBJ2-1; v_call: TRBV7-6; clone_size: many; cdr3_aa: CASSPGALGRNYNEQFF; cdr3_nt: TGTGCCAGCAGCCCAGGAGCGCTTGGACGGAATTACAATGAGCAGTTCTTC
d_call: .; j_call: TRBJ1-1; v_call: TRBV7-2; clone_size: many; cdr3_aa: CASSLVPNTGNTEAFF; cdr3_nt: TGTGCCAGCAGCTTAGTCCCCAATACAGGGAACACTGAAGCTTTCTTT
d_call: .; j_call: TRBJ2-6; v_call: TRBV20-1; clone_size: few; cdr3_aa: CSASSQASGANVLTF; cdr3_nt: TGCAGTGCTAGCTCGCAGGCCTCTGGGGCCAACGTCCTGACTTTC
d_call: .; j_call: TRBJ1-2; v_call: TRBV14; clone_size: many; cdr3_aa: CASSQEGIVGYTF; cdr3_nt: TGTGCCAGCAGCCAAGAGGGCATAGTTGGCTACACCTTC
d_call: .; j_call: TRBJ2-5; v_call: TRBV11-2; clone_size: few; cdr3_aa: CASSPEASSQETQYF; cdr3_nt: TGTGCCAGCAGCCCAGAGGCCAGCAGCCAAGAGACCCAGTACTTC
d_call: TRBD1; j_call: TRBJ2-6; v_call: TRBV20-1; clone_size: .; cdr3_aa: CSANRGSSGANVLTF; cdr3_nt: TGCAGTGCTAACAGGGGAAGCTCTGGGGCCAACGTCCTGACTTTC
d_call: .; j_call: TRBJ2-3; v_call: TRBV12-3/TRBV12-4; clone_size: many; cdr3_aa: CASSRTDGAPRDTQYF; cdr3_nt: TGTGCCAGCAGCCGTACCGATGGGGCTCCCCGGGATACGCAGTATTTT
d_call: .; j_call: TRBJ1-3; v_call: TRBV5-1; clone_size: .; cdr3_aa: CASSFEASGNTIYF; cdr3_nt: TGCGCCAGCAGCTTCGAGGCATCGGGAAACACCATATATTTT
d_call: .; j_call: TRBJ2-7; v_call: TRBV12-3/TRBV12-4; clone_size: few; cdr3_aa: CASSFGRREQYF; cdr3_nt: TGTGCCAGCAGTTTTGGGAGGCGGGAGCAGTACTTC
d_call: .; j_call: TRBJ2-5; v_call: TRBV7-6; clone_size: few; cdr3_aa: CASSLAWTPQETQYF; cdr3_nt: TGTGCCAGCAGCTTAGCCTGGACACCTCAAGAGACCCAGTACTTC
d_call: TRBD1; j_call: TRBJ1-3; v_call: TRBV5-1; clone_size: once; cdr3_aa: CASSLDKQGAGNTIYF; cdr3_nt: TGCGCCAGCAGCTTGGACAAACAGGGGGCTGGAAACACCATATATTTT
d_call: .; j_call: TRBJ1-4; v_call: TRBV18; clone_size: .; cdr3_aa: CASSQGSSNEKLFF; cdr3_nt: TGTGCCAGCTCCCAGGGCAGCTCTAATGAAAAACTGTTTTTT
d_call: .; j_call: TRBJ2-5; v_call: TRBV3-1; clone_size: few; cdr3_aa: CASSQELRGNRETQYF; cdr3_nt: TGTGCCAGCAGCCAAGAATTGCGGGGAAACAGGGAGACCCAGTACTTC
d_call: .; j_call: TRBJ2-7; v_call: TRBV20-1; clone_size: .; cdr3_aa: CSAKFPSSYEQYF; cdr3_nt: TGCAGTGCTAAATTCCCTAGCTCCTACGAGCAGTACTTC